Shown below are 3 T cell receptor beta chains from a single sample sequenced in a study of cytomegalovirus exposure and HLA in healthy donors. Primers included in the PCR were 60 Vbeta and 13 Jbeta primers. Here immunoSEQ multiplex PCR was the method, and the copy in TCRdb shows in-frame clones only, minus some. This table has more than 80,000 clones, roughly 80% appearing once. Source material: PBMCs. These receptors came from a man between 35 and 55 years old in good health and CMV-seronegative.

The chain uses TRBV7-2 and TRBJ2-3; tentative D call: TRBD1 (7 bases). Trimming took off 3 bases at V and 7 bases at J, with 14 bases between the two ends. The CDR3 loop spans 14 amino acids. Germline V gene sequence: CDR1 SGHTA, CDR2 FQGNSA. The CDR3 region is CASSFGRGRHTQYF. The CDR3 DNA sequence: TGTGCCAGCAGCTTTGGCAGGGGGAGGCATACGCAGTATTTT.

The table lists this clone with a count of one. The chain combines TRBV5-8 with TRBJ1-4; TRBD1 might be the D (5 bases). V lost 2 bases and J 5 bases, leaving 10 bases between the germline ends. The CDR3 loop spans 14 amino acids. The germline V gene encodes CDR1 SGHTS and CDR2 YDEGEE. Here the CDR3 DNA reads TGTGCCAGCAGCTTTCAGGGAGGGAATGAAAAACTGTTTTTT. Protein sequence: CASSFQGGNEKLFF.

The chain uses TRBV21-1 and TRBJ2-2; TRBD2, the D gene given by the table, was not confirmed from the DNA. TRBV21-1 is marked as a pseudogene. This CDR3 is 16 amino acids long. In nucleotides, the CDR3 is TGTGCCAGCAGCATGTCCACTTCCCCCCCCACCGGGGAGCTGTTTTTT. Amino acids: CASSMSTSPPTGELFF.